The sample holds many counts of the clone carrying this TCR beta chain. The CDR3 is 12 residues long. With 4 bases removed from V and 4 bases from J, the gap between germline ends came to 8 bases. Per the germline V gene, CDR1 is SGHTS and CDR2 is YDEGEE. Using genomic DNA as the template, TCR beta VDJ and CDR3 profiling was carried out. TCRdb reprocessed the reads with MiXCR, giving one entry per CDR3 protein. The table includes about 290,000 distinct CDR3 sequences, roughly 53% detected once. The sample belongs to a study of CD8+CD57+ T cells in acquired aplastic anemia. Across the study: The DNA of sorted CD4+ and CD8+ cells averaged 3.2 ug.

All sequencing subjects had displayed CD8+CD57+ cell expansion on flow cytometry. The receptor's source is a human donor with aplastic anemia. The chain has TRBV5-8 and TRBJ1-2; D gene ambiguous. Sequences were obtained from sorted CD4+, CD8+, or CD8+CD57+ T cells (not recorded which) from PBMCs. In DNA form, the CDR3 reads TGTGCCAGCAGCGTCACCAGCTATGGCTACACCTTC. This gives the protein CASSVTSYGYTF.